This T cell receptor (beta chain) was sequenced in a study of low-dose radiotherapy and immunotherapy resistance in tumors. The time point denotes: before trial treatment. Treatment combined nivolumab, ipilimumab, aspirin, low-dose cyclophosphamide and low-dose radiotherapy in a dose-escalation trial. The patients who were eligible all carried advanced solid tumors that lacked tumor-infiltrating lymphocytes, meaning the tumors were TIL-negative. TRAV- and TRBV-specific primers primed first-strand cDNA, covering alpha and beta chains. The authors ran about 20 PCR cycles to amplify TCRs with a constant-region primer and V-primer adapter. Each CDR3 protein is one row after TCRdb ran MiXCR on the reads. The repertoire holds around 90,000 distinct CDR3 sequences, with approximately 20% as singletons. The ends were cut back, 10 bases at V and 1 base at J, with 10 bases in the middle. The CDR3 contains 12 residues. The V gene's germline CDR1 is ENHRY and CDR2 SYGVKD.

This clonotype has a count of ten or more. The chain combines TRBV10-3 with TRBJ1-1, with D possibly TRBD1 on 6 matching bases. This receptor was taken from a male donor with prostate cancer. This specimen was PBMCs, taken before treatment. The CDR3 nucleotides read TGTGCCACGACAGGAGGGAACACTGAAGCTTTCTTT. This codes for CATTGGNTEAFF.